The 9 T cell receptor beta chains below were found in one sample sequenced in a study of beta chain features in type 1 diabetes. General study results and limits: Type 1 diabetes patients had TCRB CDR3s that were shorter (moderately but significantly so) in all four CD4+ subsets.

The antigens these receptors bind are not known. The investigators reverse transcribed all of the isolated RNA, so they sequenced expressed TCRB transcripts. The method was immunoSEQ multiplex PCR; TCRdb's version includes in-frame clones alone and lacks a portion of them. This table holds roughly 160,000 clones, 8% to 8.5% found once. Material for sequencing was central memory CD4+ T cells from blood. Source of these receptors: a woman under 30 with type 1 diabetes.

V is TRBV11-2 and J is TRBJ2-7, with TRBD2 matching over 7 bases. Germline assignment: CDR1 SGHAT and CDR2 FQNNGV. Trimming at V came to 1 base and at J to 6 bases, leaving 3 bases not matched to a gene. The CDR3 is made up of 13 amino acids. CDR3 loop: CASSLGASGEQYF. In DNA form, the CDR3 reads TGTGCCAGCAGCTTAGGGGCTAGCGGCGAGCAGTACTTC.

This clone has only a few counts. This chain uses TRBV6-1 with TRBJ2-1, with D maybe TRBD1 (5 bases). Germline V CDR1 and CDR2: MNHNS, SASEGT. V gave up 6 bases and J gave up 11 bases, with 11 bases separating them. The CDR3 extends over 11 amino acids. As DNA, the CDR3 is TGTGCCAGCAGCTTCGCAGGGCAGCAGTTCTTC. Translation: CASSFAGQQFF.

This clone showed up just a few times. The rearrangement uses TRBV11-3 and TRBJ2-3, with TRBD2 identical over 9 bases. The length of the CDR3 is 15 residues. The V gene end was trimmed by 8 bases and the J gene end by 2 bases; junction bases not matched to a gene: 8. Germline V CDR1 and CDR2: SGHNT, YENEEA. The CDR3 protein is CASGKPGLATDTQYF. The CDR3 nucleotides read TGTGCCAGCGGAAAGCCGGGACTAGCCACAGATACGCAGTATTTT.

This clone was seen a few times. The chain joins TRBV27 to TRBJ2-7; perhaps TRBD1 as D (6 bases). Trimming stripped 7 bases from V and 7 bases from J, with 11 bases between. Germline CDR1 MNHEY, CDR2 SMNVEV (reference sequence). The CDR3 extends over 11 amino acids. The DNA of the CDR3 is TGTGCCAGCATGGGCAGGGGTGAGCAGTACTTC. It yields the protein CASMGRGEQYF.

This clone was detected a few times. The DNA for the CDR3 is TGTGCCTGGAGGGGACAGGGGGACTACACCTTC. This encodes CAWRGQGDYTF. The chain uses TRBV30 and TRBJ1-2, with 11 bases fitting TRBD1. The germline V gene has CDR1 GTSNPN and CDR2 SVGIG (reference sequence). J gave up 10 bases and V 3 bases, and 1 base lay outside the gene matches. The CDR3 is 11 amino acids.

The genes are TRBV29-1 and TRBJ2-1, with 7 bases identical to TRBD2. The V segment lost 7 bases and the J segment 8 bases; nucleotides outside the gene matches: 14. CDR1 SQVTM and CDR2 ANQGSEA come from the germline V gene. The CDR3 spans 14 residues. The CDR3, as DNA: TGCAGCGCGACGAAGACTAGCCCGCCCGATGAGCAGTTCTTC. Translated, it gives CSATKTSPPDEQFF.

DNA of the CDR3: TGTGCCAGTAGTGTTCGGACAGGGGATACGCAGTATTTT. Protein product: CASSVRTGDTQYF. The chain joins TRBV19 to TRBJ2-3; 8 bases are a match to TRBD1. The CDR3 has 13 amino acids. Germline V CDR1 and CDR2: LNHDA, SQIVND (reference sequence). Trimming cost V 5 bases and J 6 bases; bases outside gene matches: 4.

The rearrangement links TRBV11-2 to TRBJ2-3; 9 bases fit TRBD2. Germline V CDR1 and CDR2: SGHAT, FQNNGV. After removal of 5 bases from V and 14 bases from J, the junction contained 11 bases not matched to a gene. This CDR3 region has 13 residues. The CDR3 reads CASSRTTSGSPYF. CDR3 sequence (DNA): TGTGCCAGCAGCAGGACGACTAGCGGATCCCCGTATTTT.

The table lists this clone with a few counts. The chain recombines TRBV27 with TRBJ1-1; D is ambiguous. Per the germline V gene, CDR1 is MNHEY and CDR2 is SMNVEV (reference sequence). V dropped 5 bases and J dropped 5 bases, with 15 bases sitting between them. CDR3 length: 14 residues. CDR3 in amino acids: CASSEASRRTEAFF. CDR3 nucleotide sequence: TGTGCCAGCAGTGAGGCCTCTCGCCGTACTGAAGCTTTCTTT.